This TCR beta chain was profiled in a study of blood T cell repertoires in COVID-19. Study background: PBMCs, B-cell-depleted T cells, or T cells were the source of the cDNA or gDNA that made up the material.

Authors' methods: Reference gene primer amplification in the assay estimated nucleated cell counts. Using immunoSEQ multiplex PCR, the repertoire was profiled, and TCRdb retains in-frame clones only, with some absent. Clonal size and the V and J genes are those of that table, whereas D and trimming came from the DNA. The table records some 220,000 clones, approximately 84% of them present only once. This clone was seen a handful of times. Unmatched junction bases numbered 5, after V lost 6 bases and J lost 5 bases. CDR3 length equals 12 residues. Germline CDR1 SQVTM, CDR2 ANQGSEA. The chain couples TRBV29-1 to TRBJ2-5, with TRBD1 identical over 8 bases. The specimen sequenced was peripheral blood. This clonotype originated in a man aged 50 or older with acute or convalescent COVID-19. The CDR3 DNA is TGCAGCGTACAGGGGGATCGGGAGACCCAGTACTTC. Its translation: CSVQGDRETQYF.